This T cell receptor (beta chain) appears in the sequencing data of a study of cytomegalovirus exposure and HLA in healthy donors. Whole-study results and caveats: Through in vitro validation, three CMV-associated chains were shown to be specific for CMV antigens. The classifier, whose performance was assessed in both the original and validation cohorts, reportedly diagnosed cytomegalovirus status with high specificity and sensitivity. Altogether, 150 or so TCR beta chains were recorded as cytomegalovirus-associated.

Trimming pared 5 bases from V and 5 bases from J, leaving 22 bases between. Looked up from germline, CDR1 is MDHEN and CDR2 is SYDVKM. The CDR3 has 16 amino acids. The donors formed part of the 120-subject validation cohort, distinct from the roughly 630-subject first cohort. Remarks on this clone: Its antigen is not identified.

Sequencing was performed with immunoSEQ multiplex PCR; in TCRdb, only in-frame clones are kept and a portion is missing. The data show some 60,000 clones, around 96% seen once. The J gene is TRBJ2-7, the V gene TRBV28, with D possibly TRBD1 on 6 matching bases. Sample: PBMCs. The TCR originated in a man aged 18 to 29 in good health and CMV-seronegative. CDR3 residues: CASSHDRPPARDEQYF. The CDR3 nucleotides are TGTGCCAGCAGTCACGACAGGCCACCGGCTCGCGACGAGCAGTACTTC. Based on the CDR3 plus reference TRBV28 and TRBJ2-7, the full variable domain is DVKVTQSSRYLVKRTGEKVFLECVQDMDHENMFWYRQDPGLGLRLIYFSYDVKMKEKGDIPEGYSVSREKKERFSLILESASTNQTSMYLCASSHDRPPARDEQYFGPGTRLTVT.